The rows below give T cell receptor beta chains drawn from one sample of a study of blood T cell repertoires in COVID-19. Data came from immunoSEQ multiplex PCR; TCRdb stores just in-frame clones and leaves some out. The data show a few hundred thousand clones, 70% to 90% seen once. The sequencing input was PBMCs or T cells enriched from blood (not recorded which). Receptors were obtained from a woman between 45 and 65 years old who had been exposed to COVID-19. Both conserved end residues are part of each CDR3. Each record gives: clone size, J gene, D gene, V gene, CDR3 DNA, CDR3 protein. A D gene is named only where the DNA matches it firmly. Size values are once, few and many counts, or a class for expanded clones, and some rows have none.

abundance: few; j_gene: TRBJ2-1; d_gene: NA; v_gene: TRBV4-2; CDR3nt: TGTGCCAGCAGCCAAGATCTTAGGAGTCGGGGGTTCTTC; CDR3aa: CASSQDLRSRGFF
abundance: NA; j_gene: TRBJ2-2; d_gene: NA; v_gene: TRBV7-3; CDR3nt: TGTGCCAGCAGCTTCCAGGGGCCGAACACCGGGGAGCTGTTTTTT; CDR3aa: CASSFQGPNTGELFF
abundance: NA; j_gene: TRBJ2-7; d_gene: NA; v_gene: TRBV5-4; CDR3nt: TGTGCCAGCAGCTTGGGCAGCTCCTACGAGCAGTACTTC; CDR3aa: CASSLGSSYEQYF
abundance: few; j_gene: TRBJ2-1; d_gene: TRBD1; v_gene: TRBV7-9; CDR3nt: TGTGCCAGCAGCTCGGTCCGGGACAGGGGTGAGCAGTTCTTC; CDR3aa: CASSSVRDRGEQFF
abundance: NA; j_gene: TRBJ1-1; d_gene: NA; v_gene: TRBV7-9; CDR3nt: TGTGCCAGCAGCTTAGCAAATCGGCAGGAAATGACTGAAGCTTTCTTT; CDR3aa: CASSLANRQEMTEAFF
abundance: NA; j_gene: TRBJ1-6; d_gene: NA; v_gene: TRBV19; CDR3nt: TGTGCCAGTAATACGGGGGGCGCGGGGAATTCACCCCTCCACTTT; CDR3aa: CASNTGGAGNSPLHF
abundance: once; j_gene: TRBJ2-1; d_gene: TRBD2; v_gene: TRBV19; CDR3nt: TGTGCCAGTAGGCGGGCGGGGGGGCGCAATGAGCAGTTCTTC; CDR3aa: CASRRAGGRNEQFF
abundance: NA; j_gene: TRBJ1-1; d_gene: TRBD1; v_gene: TRBV10-1; CDR3nt: TGCGCCAGCAGTGTCCCGACAGGGAAGAACACTGAAGCTTTCTTT; CDR3aa: CASSVPTGKNTEAFF
abundance: NA; j_gene: TRBJ2-3; d_gene: NA; v_gene: TRBV24-1; CDR3nt: TGTGCCACCAGTGATTTCTTCACAGATACGCAGTATTTT; CDR3aa: CATSDFFTDTQYF
abundance: NA; j_gene: TRBJ2-5; d_gene: TRBD2; v_gene: TRBV29-1; CDR3nt: TGCAGCGTCCCGCTGGCGGGGGGCCAAGAGACCCAGTACTTC; CDR3aa: CSVPLAGGQETQYF
abundance: NA; j_gene: TRBJ2-1; d_gene: NA; v_gene: TRBV24-1; CDR3nt: TGTGCCACCAGTACAGAGGACAGCTACTACAATGAGCAGTTCTTC; CDR3aa: CATSTEDSYYNEQFF
abundance: NA; j_gene: TRBJ1-3; d_gene: NA; v_gene: TRBV6-5; CDR3nt: TGTGCCAGCAGGGCTAGCTCTGGAAACACCATATATTTT; CDR3aa: CASRASSGNTIYF
abundance: NA; j_gene: TRBJ2-3; d_gene: NA; v_gene: TRBV19; CDR3nt: TGTGCCAGTAGTCACGGGTATCTTTTTTCTAGCACAGATACGCAGTATTTT; CDR3aa: CASSHGYLFSSTDTQYF
abundance: NA; j_gene: TRBJ2-7; d_gene: NA; v_gene: TRBV6-6; CDR3nt: TGTGCCAGCAGTTTCAGATTATTTCAGTACTTC; CDR3aa: CASSFRLFQYF
abundance: NA; j_gene: TRBJ1-1; d_gene: NA; v_gene: TRBV19; CDR3nt: TGTGCCAGTAGGTTCGAGGGCCCTGGGGCTGAAGCTTTCTTT; CDR3aa: CASRFEGPGAEAFF
abundance: NA; j_gene: TRBJ2-7; d_gene: NA; v_gene: TRBV3-1/TRBV3-2; CDR3nt: TGTGCCAGCAGCCAATCCCAGGGCAGGGACGAGCAGTACTTC; CDR3aa: CASSQSQGRDEQYF
abundance: NA; j_gene: TRBJ1-6; d_gene: NA; v_gene: TRBV6-4; CDR3nt: TGTGCCAGCTCCCAGGGCAGGGCCTATAATTCACCCCTCCACTTT; CDR3aa: CASSQGRAYNSPLHF
abundance: NA; j_gene: TRBJ2-1; d_gene: NA; v_gene: TRBV7-8; CDR3nt: TGTGCCAGTCGAGGGGGGGGCCTATACAATGAGCAGTTCTTC; CDR3aa: CASRGGGLYNEQFF
abundance: NA; j_gene: TRBJ2-5; d_gene: TRBD2; v_gene: TRBV9; CDR3nt: TGTGCCAGCAGCATCGGGGGGGCCCCACAAGAGACCCAGTACTTC; CDR3aa: CASSIGGAPQETQYF
abundance: NA; j_gene: TRBJ2-7; d_gene: TRBD1; v_gene: TRBV19; CDR3nt: TGTGCCAGTAGTTTAAACAGGGGTTCCTACGAGCAGTACTTC; CDR3aa: CASSLNRGSYEQYF
abundance: NA; j_gene: TRBJ2-5; d_gene: TRBD2; v_gene: TRBV5-1; CDR3nt: TGCGCCAGCAGCTTGGACGTAGCGGGGGGACAAGAGACCCAGTACTTC; CDR3aa: CASSLDVAGGQETQYF
abundance: NA; j_gene: TRBJ1-1; d_gene: NA; v_gene: TRBV7-9; CDR3nt: TGTGCCAGCAGCTTATATTTAGGGGCCCTAAACACTGAAGCTTTCTTT; CDR3aa: CASSLYLGALNTEAFF
abundance: NA; j_gene: TRBJ1-1; d_gene: NA; v_gene: TRBV10-1; CDR3nt: TGCGCCAGCAGTGGACACAACACTGAAGCTTTCTTT; CDR3aa: CASSGHNTEAFF
abundance: NA; j_gene: TRBJ2-3; d_gene: TRBD2; v_gene: TRBV7-9; CDR3nt: TGTGCCAGCAGCTTAGCTGCTAGCGGGGGGTCCATGAATACGCAGTATTTT; CDR3aa: CASSLAASGGSMNTQYF
abundance: NA; j_gene: TRBJ2-7; d_gene: NA; v_gene: TRBV27; CDR3nt: TGTGCCAGCGTAAGACTAGGTTCGTACGAGCAGTACTTC; CDR3aa: CASVRLGSYEQYF
abundance: NA; j_gene: TRBJ1-1; d_gene: NA; v_gene: TRBV28; CDR3nt: TGTGCCAGCAGTCCCGGAGGATCGCAGGGGACTGAAGCTTTCTTT; CDR3aa: CASSPGGSQGTEAFF
abundance: NA; j_gene: TRBJ1-1; d_gene: NA; v_gene: TRBV6-6; CDR3nt: TGTGCCAGCAGTGACAGGTCCCCCATGAACACTGAAGCTTTCTTT; CDR3aa: CASSDRSPMNTEAFF
abundance: few; j_gene: TRBJ1-2; d_gene: NA; v_gene: TRBV5-5; CDR3nt: TGTGCCAGCAGCTCCTCTTTTTCCTATGGCTACACCTTC; CDR3aa: CASSSSFSYGYTF
abundance: NA; j_gene: TRBJ2-5; d_gene: NA; v_gene: TRBV6-1; CDR3nt: TGTGCCAGCAGTGAATCGGAGACCCAGTACTTC; CDR3aa: CASSESETQYF
abundance: NA; j_gene: TRBJ2-1; d_gene: TRBD2; v_gene: TRBV19; CDR3nt: TGTGCCAGTAGTCCTAGCGGAAAAACTTTCAATGAGCAGTTCTTC; CDR3aa: CASSPSGKTFNEQFF
abundance: NA; j_gene: TRBJ1-2; d_gene: NA; v_gene: TRBV28; CDR3nt: TGTGCCAGCAGTTTATCTCTCCCGGGGAGGCACTACACCTTC; CDR3aa: CASSLSLPGRHYTF
abundance: NA; j_gene: TRBJ1-1; d_gene: NA; v_gene: TRBV28; CDR3nt: TGTGCCAGCAGCTACCCGACGAGGATGAACACTGAAGCTTTCTTT; CDR3aa: CASSYPTRMNTEAFF
abundance: NA; j_gene: TRBJ2-7; d_gene: NA; v_gene: TRBV6-6; CDR3nt: TGTGCCAGCAGCCCAGGACCGTCGGGGAGGCAGTACTTC; CDR3aa: CASSPGPSGRQYF
abundance: NA; j_gene: TRBJ1-5; d_gene: TRBD1; v_gene: TRBV24-1; CDR3nt: TGTGCCACCAGTCCTGATCCGGGACAGGGTTATAGCAATCAGCCCCAGCATTTT; CDR3aa: CATSPDPGQGYSNQPQHF
abundance: once; j_gene: TRBJ2-7; d_gene: TRBD1; v_gene: TRBV6-1; CDR3nt: TGTGCCAGCAGTGGTCCCCGGGACAGGGGTCCCTCCAACTCCTACGAGCAGTACTTC; CDR3aa: CASSGPRDRGPSNSYEQYF
abundance: NA; j_gene: TRBJ1-5; d_gene: NA; v_gene: TRBV19; CDR3nt: TGTGCCAGTAGTGGGAGTGAGCCCCAGCATTTT; CDR3aa: CASSGSEPQHF
abundance: NA; j_gene: TRBJ1-1; d_gene: TRBD1; v_gene: TRBV5-4; CDR3nt: TGTGCCAGCAGCTTGGGGACAGGGAGGATAACTGAAGCTTTCTTT; CDR3aa: CASSLGTGRITEAFF
abundance: NA; j_gene: TRBJ1-2; d_gene: TRBD1; v_gene: TRBV18; CDR3nt: TGTGCCAGCTCACAGGGACAGGCCTTTGGCTACACCTTC; CDR3aa: CASSQGQAFGYTF
abundance: NA; j_gene: TRBJ1-1; d_gene: NA; v_gene: TRBV5-1; CDR3nt: TGCGCCAGCAGCTTCTCCGACACTGAAGCTTTCTTT; CDR3aa: CASSFSDTEAFF
abundance: NA; j_gene: TRBJ2-3; d_gene: TRBD2; v_gene: TRBV5-4; CDR3nt: TGTGCCAGCAGCTTGGGCGGGGGGGCTACAGATACGCAGTATTTT; CDR3aa: CASSLGGGATDTQYF
abundance: NA; j_gene: TRBJ2-1; d_gene: NA; v_gene: TRBV5-4; CDR3nt: TGTGCCAGCAGCCCAGGCGCCGCGGGAAATGAGCAGTTCTTC; CDR3aa: CASSPGAAGNEQFF
abundance: NA; j_gene: TRBJ1-2; d_gene: TRBD1; v_gene: TRBV5-6; CDR3nt: TGTGCCAGCAGCTCGGGACAGGGCCGAGGGGGCTACACCTTC; CDR3aa: CASSSGQGRGGYTF
abundance: once; j_gene: TRBJ2-3; d_gene: TRBD2; v_gene: TRBV7-3; CDR3nt: TGTGCCAGCAGCTCCCCACTAGCGGGGGTGCAGGCAGATACGCAGTATTTT; CDR3aa: CASSSPLAGVQADTQYF
abundance: NA; j_gene: TRBJ1-2; d_gene: NA; v_gene: TRBV10-3; CDR3nt: TGTGCCATCAGTGATATTAGGGGGAATTATGGCTACACCTTC; CDR3aa: CAISDIRGNYGYTF
abundance: NA; j_gene: TRBJ1-3; d_gene: NA; v_gene: TRBV6-5; CDR3nt: TGTGCCAGCAGTTCCGGGACTTTTAACTCTGGAAACACCATATATTTT; CDR3aa: CASSSGTFNSGNTIYF
abundance: NA; j_gene: TRBJ2-5; d_gene: NA; v_gene: TRBV4-2; CDR3nt: TGTGCCAGCAGCCAAGATAAGAGTGGAGCTGGGGAGACCCAGTACTTC; CDR3aa: CASSQDKSGAGETQYF
abundance: NA; j_gene: TRBJ2-3; d_gene: TRBD2; v_gene: TRBV9; CDR3nt: TGTGCCAGCAGCCTCGAACCTAGCGGGGGGGCCACAGATACGCAGTATTTT; CDR3aa: CASSLEPSGGATDTQYF
abundance: NA; j_gene: TRBJ1-1; d_gene: NA; v_gene: TRBV5-1; CDR3nt: TGCGCCAGCAGCACCCTACCCGCGGACACTGAAGCTTTCTTT; CDR3aa: CASSTLPADTEAFF
abundance: few; j_gene: TRBJ1-1; d_gene: NA; v_gene: TRBV6-1; CDR3nt: TGTGCCAGCAGTGACAGGGGCACTGAAGCTTTCTTT; CDR3aa: CASSDRGTEAFF
abundance: NA; j_gene: TRBJ2-3; d_gene: TRBD2; v_gene: TRBV19; CDR3nt: TGTGCCAGTAGTATAGCCGGCGGGGGTACTGGCACAGATACGCAGTATTTT; CDR3aa: CASSIAGGGTGTDTQYF
abundance: few; j_gene: TRBJ2-2; d_gene: NA; v_gene: TRBV6-5; CDR3nt: TGTGCCAGCAGTTCACAGGGTCGGCCCGGGGAGCTGTTTTTT; CDR3aa: CASSSQGRPGELFF